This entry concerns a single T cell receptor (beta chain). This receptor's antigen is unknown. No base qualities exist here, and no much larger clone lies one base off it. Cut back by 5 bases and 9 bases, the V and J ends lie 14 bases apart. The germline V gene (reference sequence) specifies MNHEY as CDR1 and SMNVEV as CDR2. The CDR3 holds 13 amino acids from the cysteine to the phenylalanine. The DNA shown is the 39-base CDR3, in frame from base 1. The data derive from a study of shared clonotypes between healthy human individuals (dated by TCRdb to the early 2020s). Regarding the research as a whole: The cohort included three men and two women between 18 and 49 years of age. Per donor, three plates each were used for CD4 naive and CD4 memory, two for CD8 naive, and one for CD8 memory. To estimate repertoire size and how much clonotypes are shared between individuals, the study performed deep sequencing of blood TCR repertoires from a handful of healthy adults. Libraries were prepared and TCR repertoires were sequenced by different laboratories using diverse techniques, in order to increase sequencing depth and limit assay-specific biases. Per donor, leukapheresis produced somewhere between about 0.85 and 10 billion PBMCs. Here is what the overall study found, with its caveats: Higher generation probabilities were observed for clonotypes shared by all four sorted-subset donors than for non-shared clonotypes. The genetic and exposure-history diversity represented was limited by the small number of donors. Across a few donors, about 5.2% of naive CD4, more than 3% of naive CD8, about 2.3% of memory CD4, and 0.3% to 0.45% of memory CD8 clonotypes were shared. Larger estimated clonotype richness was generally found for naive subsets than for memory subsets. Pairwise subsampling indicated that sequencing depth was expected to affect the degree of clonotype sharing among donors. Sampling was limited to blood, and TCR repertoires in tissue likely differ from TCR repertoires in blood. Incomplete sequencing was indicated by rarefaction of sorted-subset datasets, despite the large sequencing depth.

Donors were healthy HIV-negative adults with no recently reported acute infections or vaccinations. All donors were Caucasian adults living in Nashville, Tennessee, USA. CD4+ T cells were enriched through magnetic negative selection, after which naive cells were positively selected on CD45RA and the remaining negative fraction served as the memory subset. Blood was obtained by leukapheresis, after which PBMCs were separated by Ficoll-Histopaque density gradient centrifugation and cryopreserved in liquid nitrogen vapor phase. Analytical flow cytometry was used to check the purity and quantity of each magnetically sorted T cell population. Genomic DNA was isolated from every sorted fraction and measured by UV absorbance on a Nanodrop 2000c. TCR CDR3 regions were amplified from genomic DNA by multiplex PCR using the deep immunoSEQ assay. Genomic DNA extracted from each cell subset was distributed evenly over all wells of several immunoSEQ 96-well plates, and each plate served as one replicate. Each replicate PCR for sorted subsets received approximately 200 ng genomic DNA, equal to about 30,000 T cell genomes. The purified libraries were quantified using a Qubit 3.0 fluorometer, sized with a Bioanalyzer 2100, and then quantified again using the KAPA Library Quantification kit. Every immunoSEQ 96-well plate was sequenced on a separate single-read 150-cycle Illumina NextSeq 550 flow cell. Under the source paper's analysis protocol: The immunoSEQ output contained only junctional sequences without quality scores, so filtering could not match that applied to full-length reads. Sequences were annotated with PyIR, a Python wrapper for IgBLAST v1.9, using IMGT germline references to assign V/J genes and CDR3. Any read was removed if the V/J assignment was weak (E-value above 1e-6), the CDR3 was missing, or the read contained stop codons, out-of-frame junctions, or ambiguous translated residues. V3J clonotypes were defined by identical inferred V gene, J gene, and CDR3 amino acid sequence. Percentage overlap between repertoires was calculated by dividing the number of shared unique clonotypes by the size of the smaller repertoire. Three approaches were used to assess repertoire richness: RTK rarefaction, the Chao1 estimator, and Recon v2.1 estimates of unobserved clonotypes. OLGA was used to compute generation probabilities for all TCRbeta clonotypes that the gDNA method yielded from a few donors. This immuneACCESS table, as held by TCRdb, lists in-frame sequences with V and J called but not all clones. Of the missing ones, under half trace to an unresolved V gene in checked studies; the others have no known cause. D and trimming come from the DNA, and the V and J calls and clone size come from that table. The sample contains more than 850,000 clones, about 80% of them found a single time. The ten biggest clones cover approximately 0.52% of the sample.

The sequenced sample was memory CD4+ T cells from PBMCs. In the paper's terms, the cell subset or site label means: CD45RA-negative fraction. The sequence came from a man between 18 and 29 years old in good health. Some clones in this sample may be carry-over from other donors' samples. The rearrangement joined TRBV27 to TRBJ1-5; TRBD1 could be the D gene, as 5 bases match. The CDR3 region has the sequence CASSPRVNGPQHF. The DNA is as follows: TGTGCCAGCAGTCCCAGGGTCAATGGGCCCCAGCATTTT.